This T cell receptor beta chain derives from a study of cytomegalovirus exposure and HLA in healthy donors (dated by TCRdb to about 2017). Regarding the study in general: An earlier analysis of roughly 610 of the donors reported approximately 260 Gb of sequence data and 90 million to 120 million unique TCR beta sequences obtained from approximately 180 million T cells. Roughly 300 gigabases of sequencing data and some 85 million unique TCR sequences were included in an early release covering about 620 HLA-typed donors. Of the roughly 400 genotyped donors, approximately 83% fell in the genetic ancestry cluster associated with self-reported Caucasian donors. The study aimed to test whether signatures of past pathogen exposure could be identified by cataloging public T cell receptors. Using immunosequencing, the study profiled T cell repertoires from about 650 subjects and related those repertoires to cytomegalovirus serostatus. In addition to the first cohort of 666 subjects, a separate validation cohort of some 120 different subjects was used. High-throughput TCR immunosequencing, statistical association of individual TCRs with disease status, and machine learning were combined to predict cytomegalovirus infection status. A later analysis re-analyzed previously published TCR beta repertoires from 666 donors and added high-resolution HLA genotyping to study TCR occurrence patterns. In the later analysis, no new phenotypic data were used to find candidate immune exposures; instead, reliance was placed on TCR beta sequences and their occurrence across donors. An earlier analysis of 450 to 750 of the donors used high-throughput TCR beta sequencing to judge whether each TCR beta V gene segment behaved as functional or pseudogenic. Alongside the repertoire data, information on donor age, sex, ethnicity and CMV serostatus was compiled. In a later genetic analysis, genome-wide SNP genotypes for about three fifths of the roughly 670 donors were used, and that subset was treated as a discovery cohort. All discovery cohort repertoires had been generated on a single sequencing platform. Class I and class II HLA loci were covered by the typing at four-digit resolution. The number of donors typed differed by locus, with about 629-630 for A, B, C, DRB1 and DQB1, more than 500 for DQA1, approximately 580 for DPA1, and approximately 470 for DPB1. Five DR-DQ haplotypes were handled as single units for association and clustering because linkage in the cohort was strong. Across 300 to 400 genotyped donors of the cohort, an average of roughly 230,000 unique TCR beta nucleotide sequences per donor were sequenced, and approximately 17% of those sequences were non-productive.

V sheds 0 bases and J sheds 4 bases, leaving 13 bases between their ends. From cysteine to phenylalanine, the CDR3 is 15 amino acids long. Just CDR3 DNA is preserved here, 45 bases in frame from base 1. CDR1 and CDR2, per the germline V gene, are LGHNA and YSLEER. Beyond this particular receptor, the publication reports: The presence/absence analyses assumed that sequencing depth was roughly uniform across donors, and that assumption may not be true. A later genetic analysis associated a missense DCLRE1C variant with V-gene and J-gene trimming of TCR beta chains, and an independent cohort replicated the association. In this cohort, only TCR beta chains were sequenced, and detectable features were limited by the absence of alpha or paired-chain data. Immune exposure information for the cohort was limited to CMV serostatus. The authors suggested that the approach could potentially be generalized to other disease states and immunological phenotypes. A later genetic analysis reported fewer N-insertions in productive TCRs among donors in an Asian-associated ancestry cluster than the roughly 700-donor mean. Linkage disequilibrium might explain the correlated functional status among segregating V segments, but an unknown experimental factor could not be ruled out. The 87-base-pair reads could not distinguish some IMGT-functional V segments, including TRBV6-2 and TRBV6-3, so those segments were excluded. The study listed 150 to 200 TCR beta chains as associated with cytomegalovirus. In a later analysis, TCR association rates were found to vary across HLA loci, with the most associated TCRs seen for DRB1 alleles and the fewest for HLA-C alleles. A further reported finding was that TCR beta sequences accurately predicted the HLA-A and HLA-B alleles for most subjects in the first cohort. When HLA alleles, especially DR and DQ, strongly co-occurred, attributing TCR associations to individual alleles was difficult. The earlier analysis of 450 to 700 of the donors excluded approximately 15 rarely observed V segments, including chromosome 9 orphons, because counts were too low. The sequencing pipeline was judged likely to have produced a cluster of highly shared sequence variants as a technical artifact. Several of the top co-occurrence clusters appeared to be linked to parvovirus B19, influenza, CMV and Epstein-Barr virus, according to a later analysis. In vitro tests confirmed that a few of the cytomegalovirus-associated TCR beta chains recognize cytomegalovirus antigens. HLA typing was unavailable for some donors at each locus, so association tests used only the typed subset. In a later analysis, most CMV-associated TCR beta chains were found to appear HLA-restricted, with HLA associations seemingly driven largely by CMV exposure. Most TCR sequences were seen in very few donors, while some public TCRs were found in many individuals. Compared with equally common non-associated chains, HLA-associated TCR beta chains in a later analysis were more clonally expanded and had lower generation probabilities. A later analysis associated 16,951 TCR beta sequences with specific HLA alleles at a false discovery rate of 0.05. The classifier was reported to diagnose cytomegalovirus status with high specificity and sensitivity in both the original cohort and the validation cohort. An earlier analysis of approximately 530 of the donors showed that most TCR beta V segments appeared in productive rearrangements either about 87% or about 30% of the time, which broadly matched IMGT annotations.

The method behind the library was the immunoSEQ multiplex PCR assay. The multiplex PCR relied on a mix of 60 forward primers for TCR Vbeta segments and 13 reverse primers for TCR Jbeta segments. The CDR3 region of rearranged TCR beta genes was amplified from genomic DNA with a multiplex PCR assay. On the Illumina HiSeq System, the amplified TCR beta libraries were sequenced as 87-base-pair reads. On the study's bioinformatics: In a later analysis, about 80 million unique TCR beta chains were counted across the roughly 670 repertoires, and around 10 million of these chains were shared by at least two donors. Raw reads were error-corrected and collapsed into unique sequences with a nearest-neighbor algorithm that merged closely related sequences to remove PCR and sequencing errors. V, D and J gene segments were assigned by aligning CDR3 sequences to IMGT reference sequences. For a sequence to be retained, at least a six-nucleotide match to both a V gene segment and a J gene segment was required. A rearrangement counted as productive if the CDR3 had no stop codons and remained in frame with V and J, and every other rearrangement counted as non-productive. CDR3 was defined according to IMGT convention as the region running from the second conserved V-encoded cysteine to the conserved J-encoded phenylalanine. In an earlier analysis of around 570 of the donors, sequences lacking an unambiguous match to a single V gene segment were excluded. In an earlier analysis of almost 600 of the donors, a V segment was called functional when productive rearrangements were above 56.7%, and segregating when the standard deviation between donors exceeded 5%. To diagnose cytomegalovirus status from the catalog of TCR beta chain sequences, a statistical classification framework was built. In a later analysis, V and J genes were assigned by comparing TCR nucleotide sequences against IMGT/GENE-DB human TR gene sequences. In a later analysis, CDR3 sequences and most-parsimonious VDJ recombination scenarios were assigned using the TCRdist pipeline. In a later analysis, every TCR beta chain was defined by the combination of its CDR3 amino acid sequence and its V-gene family, and reads without a unique V-gene family were dropped. In a later analysis, 450 to 600 highly shared, low-generation-probability nucleotide sequences were removed to address suspected cross-contamination and a sequencing artifact. In a later analysis, a clonal expansion index for each public chain was calculated from normalized within-repertoire ranks of inferred template counts. In a later analysis, generation probabilities were computed with a VDJ recombination model fitted to out-of-frame rearrangements, and the resulting probabilities were checked against IGoR. A later analysis scored TCR-TCR, TCR-HLA and TCR-CMV co-occurrence with hypergeometric tests, applying a repertoire-size bias correction to TCR pairs. In a later analysis, false discovery rates were estimated by permuting HLA or CMV assignments 20 times. In a later analysis, co-occurring TCRs were grouped with DBSCAN, and TCRdist sequence similarity was added when clustering was performed within HLA-allele-positive subsets. For co-occurrence clustering, repertoires with fewer than 30,000 or more than 120,000 public chains were excluded, along with five repertoires with anomalous nucleotide sharing. Not all clones reach the TCRdb copy of this immuneACCESS table, which keeps in-frame sequences only. Checked studies attribute under half of the gap to unresolved V genes and leave the rest unexplained. The V and J calls and clone size are taken from that table; D and trimming were inferred from the DNA. This sample lists roughly 200,000 clones; around three quarters were detected once. Jointly, the top ten make up 4.4% of the sample.

This clone has only one observation. The clone's antigen remains unknown. Base-call qualities are not available, and no considerably larger clone is one nucleotide away. The cohort comprised 666 healthy bone marrow donors. At the time of sampling, all cohort members were nominally healthy, though unrecorded immune exposures were likely present. The donor was CMV seropositive and was included in the group of some 290 seropositive cohort members. Each donor provided a peripheral blood sample, and peripheral blood mononuclear cells were used for TCR beta sequencing. The Qiagen DNeasy Blood Extraction Kit was used to extract genomic DNA from the blood cell samples.

The receptor comes from a woman in her twenties or thirties in good health and CMV-seropositive. The source material was PBMCs. The rearranged chain carries TRBV4-3 and TRBJ2-7, and TRBD1 may be the D gene, going by 5 matching bases. In nucleotides, the sequence is TGCGCCAGCAGCCAAGATTCCGACAGCTATTACGAGCAGTACTTC. Translated, this gives CASSQDSDSYYEQYF.